The 16 T cell receptor beta chains below all came from one sample that was sequenced in a study of blood T cell repertoires in COVID-19. Generated by immunoSEQ multiplex PCR, the TCRdb table keeps only in-frame clones and is missing some. The data contain 200,000 to 250,000 clones, around nine tenths of them singletons. The material sequenced was peripheral blood. Every receptor here comes from a man aged 18 to 29 with active or convalescent COVID-19.

The J gene is TRBJ2-5, the V gene TRBV3-1 (or the pseudogene TRBV3-2); no clear D gene. This CDR3 spans 13 amino acids. V was trimmed by 1 base and J by 4 bases, leaving 7 bases between them. Germline V gene sequence: CDR1 LGHDT, CDR2 YNNKEL (reference sequence). The CDR3 reads CASSQVNGETQYF. The DNA of the CDR3 is TGTGCCAGCAGCCAAGTGAACGGAGAGACCCAGTACTTC.

This chain joins TRBV3-1 (or the pseudogene TRBV3-2) and TRBJ2-5; no clear D gene. The V gene lost 0 bases and the J gene lost 2 bases, with 10 bases spanning the gap. Germline loops: CDR1 LGHDT, CDR2 YNNKEL (reference sequence). The CDR3 is made up of 15 amino acids. The CDR3 DNA is TGTGCCAGCAGCCAAGATCGGTACAGACAAGAGACCCAGTACTTC. Encoded protein: CASSQDRYRQETQYF.

This chain joins TRBV13 and TRBJ2-4, with 10 bases aligning to TRBD2. Germline V lookup: CDR1 PRHDT, CDR2 FYEKMQ (reference sequence). This CDR3 has 17 amino acids. Trimming cost V 1 base and J 0 bases; bases outside gene matches: 3. This chain's CDR3 is CASSLVAGGPAKNIQYF. CDR3 sequence (DNA): TGTGCCAGCAGCTTAGTAGCGGGAGGCCCAGCCAAAAACATTCAGTACTTC. The full variable domain, completed using reference TRBV13 and TRBJ2-4, is AAGVIQSPRHLIKEKRETATLKCYPIPRHDTVYWYQQGPGQDPQFLISFYEKMQSDKGSIPDRFSAQQFSDYHSELNMSSLELGDSALYFCASSLVAGGPAKNIQYFGAGTRLSVL.

The chain carries TRBV5-1 and TRBJ1-4, with D possibly matching TRBD1 (5 bases). V was shortened by 4 bases and J by 8 bases, with 18 bases between the two germline ends. The germline CDR1 and CDR2 sequences are SGHRS and YFSETQ. The length of the CDR3 is 15 residues. CDR3 protein: CASSPAGRGEEKLFF. CDR3 coding DNA: TGCGCCAGCAGCCCCGCCGGGAGGGGAGAAGAAAAACTGTTTTTT.

The chain is built from TRBV10-3 and TRBJ2-3, with D tentatively TRBD2 (7 bases). The CDR3 covers 16 residues. V lost 4 bases to trimming and J lost 3 bases, with 17 bases between them. Germline V gene sequence: CDR1 ENHRY, CDR2 SYGVKD. The CDR3 nucleotides are TGTGCCATCAGTGGAGGGGGGGAGGAGGGTACAGATACGCAGTATTTT. Encoded protein: CAISGGGEEGTDTQYF.

The chain couples TRBV29-1 to TRBJ1-1; 9 nucleotides match TRBD1. This CDR3 contains 13 residues. CDR1 and CDR2 (germline): SQVTM, ANQGSEA. V shed 7 bases, J shed 3 bases, and the junction held 6 bases outside the gene matches. CDR3: CSGWTGEDTEAFF. In DNA, the CDR3 is TGCAGCGGCTGGACAGGGGAAGACACTGAAGCTTTCTTT.

The chain is built from TRBV14 and TRBJ1-1, with D tentatively TRBD1 (6 bases). The germline gives CDR1 SGHDN, CDR2 FVKESK. V dropped 6 bases and J dropped 5 bases, with 16 bases sitting between them. The CDR3 is 14 amino acids. DNA for the CDR3: TGTGCCAGCAGGCTACAGGGAGCGGGGACTGAAGCTTTCTTT. It yields the protein CASRLQGAGTEAFF. Based on the CDR3 plus reference TRBV14 and TRBJ1-1, the full variable domain is EAGVTQFPSHSVIEKGQTVTLRCDPISGHDNLYWYRRVMGKEIKFLLHFVKESKQDESGMPNNRFLAERTGGTYSTLKVQPAELEDSGVYFCASRLQGAGTEAFFGQGTRLTVV.

This clone showed up just once. The chain links TRBV5-1 to TRBJ2-3; 13 bases agree with TRBD2. The CDR3 is 18 amino acids. V lost 4 bases, J lost 2 bases, and 10 bases stayed unmatched. Germline values: CDR1 SGHRS, CDR2 YFSETQ. The CDR3 nucleotides read TGCGCCAGCAGCATCGGGACTAGCGGGACTGCTTTCACAGATACGCAGTATTTT. This gives the protein CASSIGTSGTAFTDTQYF.

This clone was recorded only once. CDR3 nucleotide sequence: TGTGCCTGGAGTGTACAGGGGGTCGGAAACACCATATATTTT. Protein: CAWSVQGVGNTIYF. This rearrangement joins TRBV30 to TRBJ1-3; TRBD1 matches at 8 bases. Germline trimming cut 0 bases from V and 4 bases from J; bases unmatched to any gene: 2. The CDR3 spans 14 residues. Germline CDR1 and CDR2: GTSNPN and SVGIG (reference sequence). The full variable domain, with the rest looked up from reference TRBV30 and TRBJ1-3, is SQTIHQWPATLVQPVGSPLSLECTVEGTSNPNLYWYRQAAGRGLQLLFYSVGIGQISSEVPQNLSASRPQDRQFILSSKKLLLSDSGFYLCAWSVQGVGNTIYFGEGSWLTVV.

The rearrangement links TRBV10-1 to TRBJ1-1; maybe TRBD1 (6 bases). The V end lost 8 bases, the J end lost 1 base, and 11 bases lay between the germline ends. Germline loops: CDR1 WNHNN, CDR2 SYGVQD (reference sequence). The CDR3 is made up of 13 amino acids. CDR3 nucleotide sequence: TGCGCCAGCCGGGACACCAAGAACACTGAAGCTTTCTTT. Its translation is CASRDTKNTEAFF.

This chain uses TRBV24-1 with TRBJ2-1, with D unclear. This CDR3 has 14 amino acids. The V end lost 7 bases, the J end lost 4 bases, and 13 bases lay between the germline ends. Germline CDR1 reads KGHDR; CDR2 reads SFDVKD. CDR3 region: CATRSTTDYNEQFF. The CDR3 region has the DNA TGTGCCACCAGATCCACAACAGATTACAATGAGCAGTTCTTC.

The rearrangement joins TRBV4-3 to TRBJ1-4; possibly TRBD1 for D (6 bases). Trimming left V 0 bases short and J 4 bases short, with 21 bases between. The CDR3 consists of 19 residues. CDR1 and CDR2 from the germline V gene are LGHNA and YSLEER. The CDR3 bases are TGCGCCAGCAGCCAAGAGAGTAGGGACATCTCCCTGGGTAATGAAAAACTGTTTTTT. Amino acids: CASSQESRDISLGNEKLFF.

This rearrangement joins TRBV28 to TRBJ2-5; D call uncertain. V lost 3 bases, J lost 1 base, and 6 bases lay in between. Germline assignment: CDR1 MDHEN and CDR2 SYDVKM. The CDR3 consists of 13 residues. The chain's CDR3 is CASSFRGQETQYF. The CDR3 region has the DNA TGTGCCAGCAGTTTTCGCGGCCAAGAGACCCAGTACTTC.

The chain carries TRBV7-2 and TRBJ2-2, with TRBD2 identical over 8 bases. The CDR3 is 16 residues long. With 4 bases clipped from V and 7 bases from J, the junction kept 11 bases outside the gene matches. CDR1 and CDR2 from the germline V gene are SGHTA and FQGNSA. The CDR3 DNA reads TGTGCCAGCAGCTCCGGACTAGCCTACGGCGGCGGGGAGCTGTTTTTT. This encodes CASSSGLAYGGGELFF.

This clone occurred once. The J gene is TRBJ2-1, the V gene TRBV5-1, with 10 nucleotides matching TRBD2. The CDR3 has 18 residues. J was trimmed by 7 bases and V by 0 bases; bases with no gene match: 13. The germline gives CDR1 SGHRS, CDR2 YFSETQ. The CDR3 region is CASSLARSSGGGINEQFF. CDR3 nucleotide sequence: TGCGCCAGCAGCTTGGCCAGGTCTAGCGGGGGAGGAATAAATGAGCAGTTCTTC.

The J gene is TRBJ1-3, the V gene TRBV9; D is perhaps TRBD1 (6 bases). The CDR3 runs 15 residues. Germline V CDR1 and CDR2: SGDLS, YYNGEE. The V gene lost 0 bases and the J gene lost 0 bases, with 7 bases spanning the gap. The CDR3 reads CASSVVDSSGNTIYF. In DNA form, the CDR3 reads TGTGCCAGCAGCGTAGTGGACAGCTCTGGAAACACCATATATTTT.